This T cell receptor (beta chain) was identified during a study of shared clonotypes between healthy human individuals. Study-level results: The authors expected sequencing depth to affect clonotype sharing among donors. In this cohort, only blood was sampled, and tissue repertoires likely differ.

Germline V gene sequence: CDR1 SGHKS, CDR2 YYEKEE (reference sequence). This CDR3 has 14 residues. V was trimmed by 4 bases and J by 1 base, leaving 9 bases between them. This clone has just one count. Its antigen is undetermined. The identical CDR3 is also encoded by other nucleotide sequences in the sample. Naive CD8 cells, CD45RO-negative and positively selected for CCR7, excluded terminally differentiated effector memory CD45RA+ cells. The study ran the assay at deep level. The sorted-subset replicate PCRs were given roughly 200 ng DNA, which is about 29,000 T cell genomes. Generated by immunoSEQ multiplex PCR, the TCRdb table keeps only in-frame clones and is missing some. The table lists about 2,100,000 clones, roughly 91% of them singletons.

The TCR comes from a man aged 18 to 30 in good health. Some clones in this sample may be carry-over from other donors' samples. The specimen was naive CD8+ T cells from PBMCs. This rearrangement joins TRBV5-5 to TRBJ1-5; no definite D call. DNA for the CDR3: TGTGCCAGCAGCCTGGACCGAAGCAATCAGCCCCAGCATTTT. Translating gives CASSLDRSNQPQHF.